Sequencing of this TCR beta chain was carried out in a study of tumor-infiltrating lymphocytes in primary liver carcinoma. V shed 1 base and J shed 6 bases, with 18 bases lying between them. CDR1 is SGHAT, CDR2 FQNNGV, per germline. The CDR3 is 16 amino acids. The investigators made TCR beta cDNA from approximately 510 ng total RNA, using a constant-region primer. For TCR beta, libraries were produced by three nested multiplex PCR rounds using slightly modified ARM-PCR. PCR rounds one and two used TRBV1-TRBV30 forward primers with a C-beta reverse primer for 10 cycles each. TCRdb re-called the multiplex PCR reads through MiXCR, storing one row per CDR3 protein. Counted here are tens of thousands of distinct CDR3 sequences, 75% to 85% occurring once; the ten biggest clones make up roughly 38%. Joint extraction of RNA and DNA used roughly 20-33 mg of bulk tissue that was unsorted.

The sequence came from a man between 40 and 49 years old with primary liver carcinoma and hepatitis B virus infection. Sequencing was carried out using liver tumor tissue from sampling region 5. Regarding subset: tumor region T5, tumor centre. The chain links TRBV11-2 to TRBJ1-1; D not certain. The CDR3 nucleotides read TGTGCCAGCAGCTTAGGGGGTGAGGGCCGGAGACCTGAAGCTTTCTTT. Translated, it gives CASSLGGEGRRPEAFF.